The following is a TCR beta chain sequence with its context. What it binds is not known. Sequencing was designed to attain a depth spanning 1 in 200,000 to 1 in 1 million T cells. Repertoires were generated with immunoSEQ multiplex PCR, while TCRdb's copy carries only in-frame clones and drops some. Altogether approximately 100,000 clones are present, 77% being singletons, with the ten largest covering around 23%. These data originate in a study of cytotoxic CD8 clonotypes in ibrutinib-treated CLL. Turning to the study itself: The samples contained hundreds of thousands of productive templates on average. They also contained an average of about 100,000 productive rearrangements.

CDR1 and CDR2 from the germline V gene are SGHRS and YFSETQ. This CDR3 contains 15 residues. V was trimmed by 0 bases and J by 1 base, leaving 10 bases between them. General study findings and limits: Contraction or stability on treatment was seen for public clonotypes, which were uncommon.

The TCR originated in a human donor with chronic lymphocytic leukemia. The chain carries TRBV5-1 and TRBJ1-1; D gene uncertain. The source was PBMCs, collected after 24 months of ibrutinib treatment. In DNA form, the CDR3 reads TGCGCCAGCAGCTTGGCAGGTACGGCGAACACTGAAGCTTTCTTT. It codes for CASSLAGTANTEAFF.